This TCR beta chain was identified in a study of T cell responses to AZD1222 COVID-19 vaccine. As concerns this clone: Its matching antigen is unknown.

Profiled with immunoSEQ multiplex PCR; TCRdb holds only in-frame clones, not every one. This sample has 150,000 to 160,000 clones; around 89% occur once, and the top ten carry less than 3.5%. The study, taken as a whole, reports: The donor group comprised mostly white British people and more females; the analysis possibly underestimated clonal diversity. Repertoire collection took place solely once the T cell response had peaked.

This CDR3 contains 13 residues. CDR1 and CDR2 (germline): MGHDK, SYGVNS. Trimming took off 3 bases at V and 9 bases at J, with 12 bases between the two ends. Sequences were derived from peripheral blood, sampled on day 0 of AZD1222 vaccination. V gene TRBV25-1 combines with J gene TRBJ2-1, with D perhaps TRBD1 (6 bases). This TCR was recovered from an adult in good health. In DNA form, the CDR3 reads TGTGCCAGCAGTGATTCTAGGGGGAGTGAGCAGTTCTTC. Residues: CASSDSRGSEQFF.